A single T cell receptor (beta chain) is shown here with its context. Its specificity is not known. Samples of blood were obtained at baseline, on cycle 4 day 1, and on cycle 7 day 1. The germline V gene encodes CDR1 LNHDA and CDR2 SQIVND (reference sequence). With 1 base removed from V and 2 bases from J, the gap between germline ends came to 8 bases. The CDR3 has 15 amino acids. This record comes from a study of OX40 agonist ivuxolimab in advanced cancers. Whole-study findings and limits: With doses of 0.1 to 3.0 mg/kg, CD4+ and CD8+ blood T cells had undergone clonal expansion by week 6.

Sequencing was performed with immunoSEQ multiplex PCR; in TCRdb, only in-frame clones are kept and a portion is missing. The table lists about 72,000 clones, approximately 89% of them singletons. This chain links TRBV19 with TRBJ2-2; D not certain. The source of this sequence is an adult with an advanced solid tumor such as melanoma, head and neck, liver or kidney cancer. Here the sequenced sample was CD4+ or CD8+ T cells sorted from blood, taken in a trial of the OX40 agonist ivuxolimab. The CDR3 sequence: CASSIGQLNTGELFF. Here the CDR3 DNA reads TGTGCCAGTAGTATAGGGCAGCTAAACACCGGGGAGCTGTTTTTT.